Listed here are 12 T cell receptor beta chains from one sample, sequenced in a study of regulatory T cells in long-lasting Graves disease. For TCR beta, libraries came from iRepertoire HTBI primers and Arm-PCR of CDR3 regions. TCRdb independently ran MiXCR on the multiplex PCR reads; one entry per CDR3 protein. The top ten hold over 25% of the sample, which has about 340,000 distinct CDR3 sequences, about 19% seen once. The time point here: persistent/refractory GD, antithyroid drugs over 5 years with positive TRAb. The TCR library used RNA extracted from PBMCs. The sample in question was peripheral blood mononuclear cells (PBMCs), obtained when the disease was refractory, from a patient treated with antithyroid drugs. These receptors were collected from a female donor with Graves disease.

In this sample, this clonotype turned up many times. The V call is TRBV28, the J call TRBJ1-1; 9 positions match TRBD1. The CDR3 length is 17 residues. The V and J ends lost 6 bases and 4 bases, in that order; junction bases with no gene match: 15. Germline CDR1 and CDR2: MDHEN and SYDVKM. Here the CDR3 reads CASRDHRGQGDGTEAFF. In nucleotides, the CDR3 is TGTGCCAGCAGGGATCACAGGGGGCAAGGGGATGGCACTGAAGCTTTCTTT.

This clonotype has more than one count but fewer than ten. V and J are TRBV25-1 and TRBJ2-5; D possibly matches TRBD1 or TRBD2 (6 bases each). Trimming left V 1 base short and J 4 bases short, with 13 bases between. The CDR3 is 15 amino acids. Germline assignment: CDR1 MGHDK and CDR2 SYGVNS. The CDR3 region is CASSEFGGGLETQYF. The DNA for the CDR3 is TGTGCCAGCAGTGAATTCGGGGGCGGCTTAGAGACCCAGTACTTC.

In its sample, this clonotype was seen many times. The rearrangement joins TRBV20-1 to TRBJ1-2; weak D call: TRBD1 (5 bases). This CDR3 comprises 13 residues. V was cut by 3 bases and J by 5 bases, with 13 bases left in between. Germline assignment: CDR1 DFQATT and CDR2 SNEGSKA (reference sequence). The CDR3 region has the DNA TGCAGTGCTAGCCCCTTTGGGGGTTATGGCTACACCTTC. Protein: CSASPFGGYGYTF.

This clonotype has a count of ten or more. J is TRBJ2-5 and V is TRBV7-2; perhaps TRBD2 as D (5 bases). Per the germline V gene, CDR1 is SGHTA and CDR2 is FQGNSA. Trimming left V 6 bases short and J 5 bases short, with 10 bases between. This CDR3 spans 12 amino acids. CDR3 protein: CASRQTGETQYF. The CDR3 bases are TGTGCCAGCAGGCAAACGGGGGAGACCCAGTACTTC.

A single count supports this clonotype. A much larger clone sits a single nucleotide away, making a read error possible. The rearrangement uses TRBV12-3 or TRBV12-4 and TRBJ2-2; 8 bases match TRBD1. This CDR3 region has 16 residues. The CDR3 sequence: CASGLALAGGPGELFF. CDR3 bases: TGTGCCAGCGGTTTAGCGCTGGCAGGGGGCCCCGGGGAGCTGTTTTTT.

This clonotype has a handful of counts. The J gene is TRBJ2-7, the V gene TRBV20-1, with 11 bases lining up with TRBD2. CDR1 DFQATT and CDR2 SNEGSKA come from the germline V gene (reference sequence). The J segment lost 2 bases and the V segment lost 2 bases, leaving 2 bases of the junction unmatched. This CDR3 has 14 amino acids. The CDR3 DNA sequence: TGCAGTGCTAGACGTAGCGGGGGGGCCTACGAGCAGTACTTC. Encoded protein: CSARRSGGAYEQYF.

In its sample, this clonotype was seen many times. This rearrangement joins TRBV2 to TRBJ1-5, with D perhaps TRBD1 (5 bases). The CDR3 covers 17 residues. Trimming took 6 bases from V and 0 from J, leaving 18 bases between them. Germline V CDR1 and CDR2: SNHLY, FYNNEI. The CDR3 region is CASRRLGGGDSNQPQHF. DNA of the CDR3: TGTGCCAGCAGAAGGTTAGGAGGAGGGGATAGCAATCAGCCCCAGCATTTT.

This clonotype has a handful of counts. The rearrangement uses TRBV4-1 and TRBJ2-7; no firm D call. This CDR3 is built from 14 residues. Trimming left V 0 bases short and J 3 bases short, with 9 bases between. Germline V CDR1 and CDR2: MGHRA, YSYEKL. CDR3: CASSQDLRYYEQYF. For the CDR3, the DNA is TGCGCCAGCAGCCAAGATCTTCGGTACTACGAGCAGTACTTC.

The sample holds a few counts of this clonotype. The rearrangement uses TRBV29-1 and TRBJ1-1; D might be TRBD1 (5 bases). The germline CDR1 and CDR2 sequences are SQVTM and ANQGSEA. Trimming left V 6 bases short and J 1 base short, with 15 bases between. The CDR3 is made up of 14 amino acids. The CDR3 loop reads CSVYPGGRNTEAFF. Written as DNA, the CDR3 is TGCAGCGTCTACCCCGGGGGGAGGAACACTGAAGCTTTCTTT.

In its sample, this clonotype was seen many times. The gene calls are TRBV6-1 and TRBJ1-4; TRBD1 might be the D (5 bases). The V and J ends lost 4 bases and 3 bases respectively, with 9 bases between them. The germline V gene encodes CDR1 MNHNS and CDR2 SASEGT. This CDR3 has 14 residues. The CDR3 is CASSVSGPNEKLFF. The CDR3 DNA is TGTGCCAGCAGTGTTTCGGGGCCTAATGAAAAACTGTTTTTT.

This clonotype was detected a few times. A much larger clone lies one base from this, so it may be a read error. The V gene is TRBV2, the J gene TRBJ1-5, with a weak D call TRBD1 (6 bases). Trimming shortened V by 7 bases and J by 4 bases, and 23 bases separated the two germline ends. From germline, CDR1 is SNHLY and CDR2 FYNNEI. The CDR3 sequence is 17 residues long. CDR3 protein: CASTETRDGGPNQPQHF. DNA for the CDR3: TGTGCCAGCACCGAAACCCGGGACGGGGGGCCGAATCAGCCCCAGCATTTT.

This clonotype was recorded many times. The J gene is TRBJ2-7, the V gene TRBV28; TRBD2 aligns across 7 bases. From germline, CDR1 is MDHEN and CDR2 SYDVKM. The CDR3 sequence is 18 residues long. V was pared by 7 bases and J by 0 bases, with 18 bases of the junction left unmatched. CDR3 DNA sequence: TGTGCCAGCAATTGGAAGGCGGGAGAGCCGTCTGACTCCTACGAGCAGTACTTC. The encoded protein is CASNWKAGEPSDSYEQYF. The whole variable domain, remainder taken from reference TRBV28 and TRBJ2-7, is DVKVTQSSRYLVKRTGEKVFLECVQDMDHENMFWYRQDPGLGLRLIYFSYDVKMKEKGDIPEGYSVSREKKERFSLILESASTNQTSMYLCASNWKAGEPSDSYEQYFGPGTRLTVT.